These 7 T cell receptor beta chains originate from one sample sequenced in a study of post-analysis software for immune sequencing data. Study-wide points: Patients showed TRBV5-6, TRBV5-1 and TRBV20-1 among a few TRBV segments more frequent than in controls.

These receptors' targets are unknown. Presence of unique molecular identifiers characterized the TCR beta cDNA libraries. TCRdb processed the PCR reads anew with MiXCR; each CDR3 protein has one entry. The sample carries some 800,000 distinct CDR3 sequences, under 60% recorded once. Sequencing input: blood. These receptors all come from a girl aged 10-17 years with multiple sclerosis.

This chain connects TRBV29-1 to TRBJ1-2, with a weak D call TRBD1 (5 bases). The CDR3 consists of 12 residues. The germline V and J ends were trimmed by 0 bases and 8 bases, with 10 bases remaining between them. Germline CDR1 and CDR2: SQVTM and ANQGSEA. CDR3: CSVEEGRAGYTF. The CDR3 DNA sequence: TGCAGCGTTGAAGAAGGCAGGGCGGGCTACACCTTC.

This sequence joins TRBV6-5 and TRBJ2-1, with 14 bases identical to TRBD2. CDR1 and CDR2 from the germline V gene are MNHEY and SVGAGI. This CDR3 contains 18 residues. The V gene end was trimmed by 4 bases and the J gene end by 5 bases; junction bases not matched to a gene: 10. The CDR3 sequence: CASSSPGLAGVAHNEQFF. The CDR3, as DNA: TGTGCCAGCAGTTCCCCGGGACTAGCGGGAGTGGCCCACAATGAGCAGTTCTTC.

For the CDR3, the DNA is TGTGCCTGGAGGGCAGGGACCGGAGAAGAGACCCAGTACTTC. It codes for CAWRAGTGEETQYF. The chain combines TRBV30 with TRBJ2-5; D might be TRBD1 or TRBD2, each matching 5 bases. Germline-derived CDR1 and CDR2 are GTSNPN and SVGIG (reference sequence). This CDR3 has 14 residues. V was trimmed by 3 bases and J by 3 bases, leaving 14 bases between them.

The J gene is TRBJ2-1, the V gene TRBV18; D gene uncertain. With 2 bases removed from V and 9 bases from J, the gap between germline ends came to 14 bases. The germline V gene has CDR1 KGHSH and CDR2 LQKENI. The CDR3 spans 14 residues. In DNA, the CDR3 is TGTGCCAGCTCACCAGGCGGCTCCCTGATTGAGCAGTTCTTC. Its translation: CASSPGGSLIEQFF.

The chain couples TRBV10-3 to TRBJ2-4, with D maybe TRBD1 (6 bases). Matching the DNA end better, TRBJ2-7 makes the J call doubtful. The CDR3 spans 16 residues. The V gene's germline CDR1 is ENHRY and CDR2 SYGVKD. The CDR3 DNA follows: TGTGCCATCGGGTTGAAGCAGGGGACAAGCTCCTACGAGCAGTACTTC. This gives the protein CAIGLKQGTSSYEQYF.

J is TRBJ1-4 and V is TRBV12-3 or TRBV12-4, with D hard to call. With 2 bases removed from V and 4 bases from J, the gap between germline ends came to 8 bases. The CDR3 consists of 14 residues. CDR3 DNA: TGTGCCAGCAGTTTATGGGGTAATAATGAAAAACTGTTTTTT. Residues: CASSLWGNNEKLFF.

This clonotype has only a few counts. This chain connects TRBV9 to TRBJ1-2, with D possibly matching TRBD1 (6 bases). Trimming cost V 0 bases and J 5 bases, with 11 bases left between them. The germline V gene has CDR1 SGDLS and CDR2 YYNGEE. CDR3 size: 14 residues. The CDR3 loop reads CASSVGDNLYGYTF. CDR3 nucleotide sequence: TGTGCCAGCAGCGTAGGGGACAACTTATATGGCTACACCTTC.